Sequencing of this T cell receptor beta chain was carried out in a study of T cells expressing NK-cell markers. Study background: Out of eight donors sequenced, seven tested HCMV-seropositive and the remaining one seronegative.

For this clonotype: Its antigen is not known.

Study-wide points: In roughly six donors, dominant NKG2C+ clonotypes were roughly 1.0-8% of CD8+ T cells. A handful of donors likewise had their CD3+CD56-NKG2C+ fraction led by these clonotypes.

TCRdb reprocessed the 5' RACE reads and stores each CDR3 protein as one record, lacking DNA. The sample has roughly 380,000 distinct CDR3 sequences. Sequenced sample: blood T cells: a sorted CD56 or NKG2C T cell subset, CD4+ or CD8+ T cells, or bulk PBMC T cells (not recorded which). This receptor was identified in a man aged 18 to 70 in good health.

Here the CDR3 reads CSARRGTSIGTYNEQFF. This rearrangement joins TRBV20-1 to TRBJ2-1; as DNA is missing, the TRBD1 call by TCRdb cannot be tested. The CDR3 loop spans 17 amino acids. Germline V gives CDR1 DFQATT, CDR2 SNEGSKA (reference sequence).